Listed below are T cell receptor beta chains from one sample, sequenced in a study of shared clonotypes between healthy human individuals. TCRdb keeps only in-frame clones here, not all; method: immunoSEQ multiplex PCR. This sample has about 510,000 clones, with 90% to 96% found just once. The specimen sequenced was naive CD4+ T cells sorted from blood. These receptors originate from a woman aged 25 to 45 in good health. Both conserved end residues are part of each CDR3. A D gene is named only where the DNA matches it firmly. Only part of the rows carry a size: once, few, many, or a class if the clone is expanded.

>-|TRBV11-2|TRBD2|TRBJ2-3
CASSLVLGLAYTDTQYF
TGTGCCAGCAGCTTAGTTCTGGGACTAGCTTACACAGATACGCAGTATTTT
>-|TRBV6-5|TRBD1|TRBJ1-2
CASSSGQGYADF
TGTGCCAGCAGTTCCGGACAGGGGTACGCCGACTTC
>-|TRBV13|-|TRBJ2-1
CASSSRGNEQFF
TGTGCCAGCAGCTCAAGAGGGAATGAGCAGTTCTTC
>-|TRBV19|-|TRBJ1-2
CASSIGGPGYTF
TGTGCCAGTAGTATCGGAGGGCCCGGCTACACCTTC
>-|TRBV5-4|TRBD1|TRBJ1-2
CASSLQGARGYTF
TGTGCCAGCAGCTTACAGGGGGCGCGAGGCTACACCTTC
>-|TRBV11-3|TRBD1|TRBJ1-3
CASSLWGQGANGALGNTIYF
TGTGCCAGCAGCTTATGGGGACAGGGGGCGAACGGGGCCCTTGGAAACACCATATATTTT
>-|TRBV9|-|TRBJ2-3
CASSVIGGATDTQYF
TGTGCCAGCAGCGTAATAGGGGGAGCCACAGATACGCAGTATTTT
>-|TRBV6-4|TRBD2|TRBJ2-2
CASSHELAGTGELFF
TGTGCCAGCAGCCATGAACTAGCGGGAACCGGGGAGCTGTTTTTT
>-|TRBV7-2|TRBD2|TRBJ2-7
CASSFSAGAVDEQYF
TGTGCCAGCAGCTTTTCGGCGGGAGCGGTCGACGAGCAGTACTTC
>once|TRBV4-1|TRBD2|TRBJ2-1
CASSQRRGLAGGFWEDEQFF
TGCGCCAGCAGCCAACGCCGGGGACTAGCGGGAGGGTTTTGGGAAGATGAGCAGTTCTTC
>-|TRBV5-1|TRBD1|TRBJ2-1
CASSSGTGSYNEQFF
TGCGCCAGCAGCTCCGGGACAGGGTCCTACAATGAGCAGTTCTTC
>-|TRBV5-6|TRBD1|TRBJ2-7
CASSPKDRVEQYF
TGTGCCAGCAGCCCGAAGGACAGGGTGGAACAGTACTTC
>-|TRBV11-2|TRBD2|TRBJ2-3
CASSYSGRGDTQYF
TGTGCCAGCAGCTATAGCGGGAGAGGAGATACGCAGTATTTT
>-|TRBV29-1|-|TRBJ2-7
CSARGAHEQYF
TGCAGCGCCAGGGGGGCCCACGAGCAGTACTTC
>-|TRBV19|-|TRBJ1-5
CASSIGGRSRQPQHF
TGTGCCAGTAGTATAGGTGGCCGATCACGGCAGCCCCAGCATTTT
>once|TRBV7-9|-|TRBJ1-1
CASILLGNTEAFF
TGTGCCAGCATTCTCTTGGGGAACACTGAAGCTTTCTTT
>-|TRBV10-1|-|TRBJ1-6
CASSAAGDNSPLHF
TGCGCCAGCAGTGCAGCCGGGGATAATTCACCCCTCCACTTT
>once|TRBV7-8|-|TRBJ2-1
CASSFQDYPIGKFF
TGTGCCAGCAGCTTTCAAGACTATCCGATCGGGAAGTTCTTC
>-|TRBV9|TRBD2|TRBJ2-1
CASSAEGLAGNNEQFF
TGTGCCAGCAGCGCCGAGGGGCTAGCGGGTAACAATGAGCAGTTCTTC
>once|TRBV5-8|TRBD1|TRBJ1-2
CASRKPGGEYGYTF
TGTGCCAGCCGCAAGCCAGGGGGGGAGTATGGCTACACCTTC
>-|TRBV5-1|-|TRBJ1-1
CASSLEYGKATEAFF
TGCGCCAGCAGCTTGGAGTACGGCAAGGCCACTGAAGCTTTCTTT
>-|TRBV13|TRBD1|TRBJ2-7
CASSQTGTGREQYF
TGTGCCAGCAGCCAGACCGGGACAGGGCGGGAGCAGTACTTC
>-|TRBV6-5|TRBD2|TRBJ2-7
CASRREFGPYEQYF
TGTGCCAGCAGGCGGGAGTTTGGCCCTTACGAGCAGTACTTC
>-|TRBV28|-|TRBJ1-5
CASTKRAKLPQHF
TGTGCCAGCACCAAGAGGGCCAAGCTGCCCCAGCATTTT
>-|TRBV5-1|TRBD1|TRBJ2-5
CASSPDRGKETQYF
TGCGCCAGCAGCCCGGACAGGGGTAAAGAGACCCAGTACTTC
>-|TRBV6-9|TRBD2|TRBJ2-7
CASSYRAGGPNEQYF
TGTGCCAGCAGTTACAGAGCGGGAGGGCCAAACGAGCAGTACTTC
>-|TRBV7-3|TRBD1|TRBJ2-1
CASSLTGANEQFF
TGTGCCAGCAGTCTGACAGGGGCAAATGAGCAGTTCTTC
>-|TRBV7-2|-|TRBJ1-6
CASSLITRGSPLHF
TGTGCCAGCAGCTTAATAACGCGGGGTTCACCCCTCCACTTT
>-|TRBV5-4|TRBD1|TRBJ2-5
CASSSSQGAGETQYF
TGTGCCAGCAGCTCCTCGCAGGGGGCGGGAGAGACCCAGTACTTC
>once|TRBV11-2|TRBD1|TRBJ2-3
CASSLGDSQSTDTQYF
TGTGCCAGCAGCTTAGGGGACAGCCAAAGCACAGATACGCAGTATTTT
>once|TRBV27|-|TRBJ2-3
CASSSLHTQYF
TGTGCCAGCAGTTCCCTGCATACGCAGTATTTT
>few|TRBV4-2|-|TRBJ2-7
CASSQGRGRWEQYF
TGTGCCAGCAGCCAAGGTCGCGGTAGATGGGAGCAGTACTTC
>-|TRBV6-1|-|TRBJ2-5
CASSEYQGAVETQYF
TGTGCCAGCAGTGAATATCAGGGAGCAGTGGAGACCCAGTACTTC
>-|TRBV5-1|-|TRBJ1-1
CASSFDRASNARSEAFF
TGCGCCAGCAGCTTTGACCGGGCCTCGAATGCGCGGTCTGAAGCTTTCTTT
>-|TRBV10-3|TRBD1|TRBJ1-5
CAISATGQINQPQHF
TGTGCCATCAGTGCCACGGGACAGATCAATCAGCCCCAGCATTTT
>-|TRBV5-1|-|TRBJ2-2
CASSQRNTGELFF
TGCGCCAGCAGCCAAAGAAACACCGGGGAGCTGTTTTTT
>-|TRBV6-5|-|TRBJ1-1
CASSYSKWTANTEAFF
TGTGCCAGCAGTTACTCTAAATGGACGGCGAACACTGAAGCTTTCTTT
>-|TRBV5-1|TRBD1|TRBJ2-7
CASSPGTGVPHEQYF
TGCGCCAGCAGCCCCGGGACAGGGGTACCCCACGAGCAGTACTTC
>-|TRBV5-1|TRBD2|TRBJ2-7
CASSVRGMVAGGSYEQYF
TGCGCCAGCAGCGTCCGAGGGATGGTTGCGGGAGGTTCCTACGAGCAGTACTTC
>-|TRBV25-1|TRBD2|TRBJ2-1
CASSARGLAGNEQFF
TGTGCCAGCAGTGCTCGAGGACTAGCGGGCAATGAGCAGTTCTTC
>-|TRBV19|TRBD2|TRBJ2-1
CASRQLAGAGNEQFF
TGTGCCAGTCGCCAACTAGCGGGAGCGGGGAATGAGCAGTTCTTC